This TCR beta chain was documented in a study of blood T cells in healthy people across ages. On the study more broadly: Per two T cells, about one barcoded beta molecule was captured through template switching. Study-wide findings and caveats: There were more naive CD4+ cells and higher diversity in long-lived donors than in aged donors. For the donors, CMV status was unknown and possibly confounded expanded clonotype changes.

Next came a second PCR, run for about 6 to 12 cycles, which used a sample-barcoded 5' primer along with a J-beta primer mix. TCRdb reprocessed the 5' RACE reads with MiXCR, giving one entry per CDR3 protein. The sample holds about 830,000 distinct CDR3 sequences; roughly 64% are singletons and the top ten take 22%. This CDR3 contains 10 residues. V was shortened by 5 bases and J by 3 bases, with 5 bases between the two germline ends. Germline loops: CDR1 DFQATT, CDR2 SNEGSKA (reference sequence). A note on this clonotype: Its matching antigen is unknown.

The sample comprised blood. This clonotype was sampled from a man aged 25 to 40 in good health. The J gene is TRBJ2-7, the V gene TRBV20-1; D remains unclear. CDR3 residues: CSAPIYEQYF. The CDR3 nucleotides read TGCAGTGCTCCGATCTACGAGCAGTACTTC.